This TCR beta chain was recovered during a study of blood T cell repertoires in COVID-19. Study-level background: The samples span acute and convalescent COVID-19 from the United States, Italy and Spain. T cells, B-cell-depleted T cells, or PBMCs supplied cDNA or gDNA.

V lost 2 bases and J 1 base, leaving 8 bases between the germline ends. The CDR3 contains 14 residues. Germline-derived CDR1 and CDR2 are MDHEN and SYDVKM. In the authors' methods: Cell counts per sample came from amplifying reference gene primers. Clones were sequenced by immunoSEQ multiplex PCR, and TCRdb holds only the in-frame ones, with some missing. The V and J calls and clone size were taken over from that table, and D and trimming were inferred from the DNA. The sample records about 220,000 clones, around 80% being singletons. The rearrangement joins TRBV28 to TRBJ1-2, with a tentative D call TRBD1 (6 bases). Sequenced material: peripheral blood. The clonotype comes from a human donor in a cohort sampled during active COVID-19. The CDR3 loop reads CASSLTGHNYGYTF. CDR3 nucleotide sequence: TGTGCCAGCAGTTTAACAGGGCATAACTATGGCTACACCTTC.